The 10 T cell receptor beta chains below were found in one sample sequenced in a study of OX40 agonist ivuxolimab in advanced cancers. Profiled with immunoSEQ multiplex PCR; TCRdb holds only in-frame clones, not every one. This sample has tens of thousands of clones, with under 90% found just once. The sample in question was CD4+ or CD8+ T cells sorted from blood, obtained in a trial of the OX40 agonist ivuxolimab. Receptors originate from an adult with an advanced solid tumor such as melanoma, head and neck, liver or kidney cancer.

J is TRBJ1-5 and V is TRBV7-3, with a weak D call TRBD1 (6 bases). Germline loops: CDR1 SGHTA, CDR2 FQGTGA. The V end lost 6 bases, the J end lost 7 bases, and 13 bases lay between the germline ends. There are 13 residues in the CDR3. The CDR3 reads CASRQQGRQPQHF. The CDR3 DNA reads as TGTGCCAGCAGACAACAGGGTCGACAGCCCCAGCATTTT.

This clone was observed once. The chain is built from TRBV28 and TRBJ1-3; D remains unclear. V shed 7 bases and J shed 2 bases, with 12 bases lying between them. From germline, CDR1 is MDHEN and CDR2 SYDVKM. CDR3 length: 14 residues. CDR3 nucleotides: TGTGCCAGCACGGCCCCGCCGGCTGGAAACACCATATATTTT. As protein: CASTAPPAGNTIYF. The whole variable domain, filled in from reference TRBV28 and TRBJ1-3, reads DVKVTQSSRYLVKRTGEKVFLECVQDMDHENMFWYRQDPGLGLRLIYFSYDVKMKEKGDIPEGYSVSREKKERFSLILESASTNQTSMYLCASTAPPAGNTIYFGEGSWLTVV.

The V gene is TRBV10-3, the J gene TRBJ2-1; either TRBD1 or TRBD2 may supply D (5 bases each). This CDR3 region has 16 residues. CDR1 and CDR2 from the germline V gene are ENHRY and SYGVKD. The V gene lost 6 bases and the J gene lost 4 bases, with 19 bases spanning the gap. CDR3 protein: CAIRDGRGRQYNEQFF. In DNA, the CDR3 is TGTGCCATCAGAGATGGGCGCGGGCGACAGTACAATGAGCAGTTCTTC.

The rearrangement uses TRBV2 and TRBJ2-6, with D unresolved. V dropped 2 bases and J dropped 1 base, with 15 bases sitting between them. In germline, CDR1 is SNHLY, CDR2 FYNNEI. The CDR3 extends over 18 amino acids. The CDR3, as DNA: TGTGCCAGCAGTGAATTGGGGAATCTACGATCTGGGGCCAACGTCCTGACTTTC. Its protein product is CASSELGNLRSGANVLTF.

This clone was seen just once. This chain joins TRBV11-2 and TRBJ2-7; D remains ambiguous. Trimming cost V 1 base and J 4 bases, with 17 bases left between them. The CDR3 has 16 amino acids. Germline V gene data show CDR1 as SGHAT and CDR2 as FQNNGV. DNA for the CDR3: TGTGCCAGCAGCTTAGCTTGGGCATTCAGCCAGTACGAGCAGTACTTC. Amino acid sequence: CASSLAWAFSQYEQYF. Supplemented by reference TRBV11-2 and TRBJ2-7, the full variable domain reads EAGVAQSPRYKIIEKRQSVAFWCNPISGHATLYWYQQILGQGPKLLIQFQNNGVVDDSQLPKDRFSAERLKGVDSTLKIQPAKLEDSAVYLCASSLAWAFSQYEQYFGPGTRLTVT.

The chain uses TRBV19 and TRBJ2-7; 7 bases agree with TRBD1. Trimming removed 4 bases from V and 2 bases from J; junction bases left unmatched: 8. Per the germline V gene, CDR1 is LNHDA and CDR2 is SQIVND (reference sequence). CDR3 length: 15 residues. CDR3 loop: CASSKGAGGAYEQYF. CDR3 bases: TGTGCCAGTAGTAAGGGGGCGGGTGGTGCCTACGAGCAGTACTTC.

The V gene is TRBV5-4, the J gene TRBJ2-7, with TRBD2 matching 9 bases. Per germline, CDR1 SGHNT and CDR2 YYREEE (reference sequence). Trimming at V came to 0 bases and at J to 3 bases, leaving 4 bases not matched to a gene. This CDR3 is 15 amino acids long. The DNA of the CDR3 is TGTGCCAGCAGCTTGGGCGGGAGGGTTCTCTACGAGCAGTACTTC. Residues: CASSLGGRVLYEQYF.

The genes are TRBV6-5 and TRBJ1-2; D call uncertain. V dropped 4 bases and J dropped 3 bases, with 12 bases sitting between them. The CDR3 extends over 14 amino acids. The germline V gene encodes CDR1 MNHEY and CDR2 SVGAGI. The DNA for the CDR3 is TGTGCCAGCAGTTCCGGCGGCACTGACTATGGCTACACCTTC. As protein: CASSSGGTDYGYTF.

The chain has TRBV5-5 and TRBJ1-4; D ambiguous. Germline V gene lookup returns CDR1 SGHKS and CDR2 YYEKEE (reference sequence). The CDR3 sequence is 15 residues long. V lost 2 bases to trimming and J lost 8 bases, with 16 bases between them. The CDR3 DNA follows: TGTGCCAGCAGCTTACCGCTAACAGTGGGGGAAAAACTGTTTTTT. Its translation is CASSLPLTVGEKLFF.

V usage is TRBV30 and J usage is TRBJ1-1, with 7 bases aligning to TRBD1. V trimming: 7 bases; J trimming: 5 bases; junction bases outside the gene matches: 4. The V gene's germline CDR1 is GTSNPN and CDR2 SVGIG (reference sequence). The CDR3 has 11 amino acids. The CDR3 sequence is CASTGHTEAFF. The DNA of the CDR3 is TGTGCCTCGACAGGGCATACTGAAGCTTTCTTT.